Included here is one TCR beta chain sequence, with context. The CDR3 sequence is 14 residues long. V gave up 6 bases and J gave up 5 bases; unmatched junction bases: 7. From germline, CDR1 is SGHRS and CDR2 YFSETQ. The sample belongs to a study of blood T cell repertoires in COVID-19. Sequencing was performed with immunoSEQ multiplex PCR; in TCRdb, only in-frame clones are kept and a portion is missing. The sample has approximately 280,000 clones, approximately 90% seen once. The receptor comes from a man aged 40-55 years with acute or convalescent COVID-19. Sequenced: peripheral blood. The V and J genes are TRBV5-1 and TRBJ2-5; 10 bases map to TRBD2. The CDR3: CASTVAGGSETQYF. The CDR3 DNA is TGCGCCAGCACAGTAGCGGGGGGTTCCGAGACCCAGTACTTC.